This entry lists 2 T cell receptor beta chains sequenced from one sample in a study of CD8+ T cells in alopecia areata. Extraction of RNA preceded its reverse transcription into cDNA, which served as the sequencing template. The data were produced by immunoSEQ multiplex PCR, yet TCRdb's version contains in-frame clones alone and is incomplete. Of around 50,000 clones detected, around 96% appear once; the ten largest clones hold 20% to 30%. Specimen: CD8+ T cells sorted from blood, collected at week 0. These receptors came from a human donor with alopecia areata.

V usage is TRBV5-6 and J usage is TRBJ1-2; 7 bases are a match to TRBD1. Germline-derived CDR1 and CDR2 are SGHDT and YYEEEE. J lost 3 bases, V lost 3 bases, and 11 bases had no gene match. The CDR3 is made up of 16 amino acids. The CDR3 reads CASSSIRDRIDYGYTF. In DNA form, the CDR3 reads TGTGCCAGCAGCTCTATCCGGGACAGAATTGACTATGGCTACACCTTC. The full variable domain, with the rest looked up from reference TRBV5-6 and TRBJ1-2, is DAGVTQSPTHLIKTRGQQVTLRCSPKSGHDTVSWYQQALGQGPQFIFQYYEEEERQRGNFPDRFSGHQFPNYSSELNVNALLLGDSALYLCASSSIRDRIDYGYTFGSGTRLTVV.

The rearrangement joins TRBV13 to TRBJ2-2, with D perhaps being TRBD1 or TRBD2 (5 bases each). V shed 5 bases and J shed 4 bases, with 17 bases lying between them. The germline V gene encodes CDR1 PRHDT and CDR2 FYEKMQ (reference sequence). The CDR3 runs to 16 residues. CDR3 in DNA: TGTGCCAGCAGCCTACTAGGGACGGACTCCACCGGGGAGCTGTTTTTT. It yields the protein CASSLLGTDSTGELFF.